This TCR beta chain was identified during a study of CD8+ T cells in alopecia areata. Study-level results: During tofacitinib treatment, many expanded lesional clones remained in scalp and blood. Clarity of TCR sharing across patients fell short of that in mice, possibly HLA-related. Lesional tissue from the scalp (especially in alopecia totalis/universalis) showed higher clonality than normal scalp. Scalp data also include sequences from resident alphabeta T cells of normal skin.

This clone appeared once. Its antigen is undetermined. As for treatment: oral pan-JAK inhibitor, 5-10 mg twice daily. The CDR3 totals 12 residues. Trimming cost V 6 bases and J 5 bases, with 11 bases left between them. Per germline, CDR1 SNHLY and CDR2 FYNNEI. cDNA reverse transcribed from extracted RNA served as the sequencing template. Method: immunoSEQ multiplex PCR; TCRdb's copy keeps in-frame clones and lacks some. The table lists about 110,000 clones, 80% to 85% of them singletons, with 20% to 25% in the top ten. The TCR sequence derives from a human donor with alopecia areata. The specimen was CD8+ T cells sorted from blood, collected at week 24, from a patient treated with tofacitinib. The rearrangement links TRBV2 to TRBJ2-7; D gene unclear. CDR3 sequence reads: CASSARWNEQYF. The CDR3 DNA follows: TGTGCCAGCAGCGCCCGATGGAACGAGCAGTACTTC.